This TCR beta chain was sequenced in a study of cytomegalovirus exposure and HLA in healthy donors. Study-level results: For most TCR sequences rarity was the rule, although some public TCRs occurred in many donors. Productive status was seen about 90% or about 30% of the time for most TCR beta V segments in an earlier analysis.

PCR used 60 Vbeta primers and 13 Jbeta primers. Profiled with immunoSEQ multiplex PCR; TCRdb holds only in-frame clones, not every one. The sample includes almost 200,000 clones, about 76% seen only once; the top ten take 0.39%. This CDR3 comprises 15 residues. V was trimmed by 0 bases and J by 7 bases, leaving 13 bases between them. CDR1 MNHEY and CDR2 SMNVEV come from the germline V gene (reference sequence). In regard to this clone: Its antigen is not identified.

The receptor comes from a male donor in good health and CMV-seropositive. What was sequenced was PBMCs. J is TRBJ1-5 and V is TRBV27, with D perhaps TRBD1 (5 bases). CDR3 nucleotide sequence: TGTGCCAGCAGTTTATCGTGGGGGGTCGACCAGCCCCAGCATTTT. Translated: CASSLSWGVDQPQHF.